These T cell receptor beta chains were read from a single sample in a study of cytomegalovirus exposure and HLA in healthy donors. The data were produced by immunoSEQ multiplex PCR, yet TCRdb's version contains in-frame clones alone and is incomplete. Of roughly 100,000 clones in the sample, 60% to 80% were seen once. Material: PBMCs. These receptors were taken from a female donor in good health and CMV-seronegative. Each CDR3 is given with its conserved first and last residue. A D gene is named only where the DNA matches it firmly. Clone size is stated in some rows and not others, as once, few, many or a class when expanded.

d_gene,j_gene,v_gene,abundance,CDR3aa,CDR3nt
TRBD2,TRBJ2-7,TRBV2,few,CASSSGRASEQYF,TGTGCCAGTTCTAGCGGGAGGGCCAGCGAGCAGTACTTC
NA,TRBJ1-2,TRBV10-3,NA,CAIKGSTDLYGYTF,TGTGCCATCAAGGGATCGACAGACCTCTATGGCTACACCTTC
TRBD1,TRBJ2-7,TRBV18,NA,CASSPRAASDRGDEQYF,TGTGCCAGCTCACCACGGGCCGCGTCGGACAGGGGGGACGAGCAGTACTTC
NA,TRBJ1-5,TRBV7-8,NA,CASSQKTGHLNQPQHF,TGTGCCAGCAGCCAAAAGACAGGCCACCTGAATCAGCCCCAGCATTTT
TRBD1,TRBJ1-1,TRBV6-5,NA,CASSRQGAMNTEAFF,TGTGCCAGCAGTCGACAGGGGGCCATGAACACTGAAGCTTTCTTT
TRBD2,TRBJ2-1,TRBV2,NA,CASNRLAGEGEQFF,TGTGCCAGCAATAGACTAGCGGGAGAGGGTGAGCAGTTCTTC
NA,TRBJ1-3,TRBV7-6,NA,CASSLAKGNGNTIYF,TGTGCCAGCAGCTTAGCGAAGGGGAACGGAAACACCATATATTTT
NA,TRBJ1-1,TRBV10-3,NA,CAISSGVGTEAFF,TGTGCCATCAGTTCAGGGGTGGGCACTGAAGCTTTCTTT
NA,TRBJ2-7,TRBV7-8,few,CASSLGAAPTYEQYF,TGTGCCAGCAGCTTGGGAGCGGCCCCGACCTACGAGCAGTACTTC
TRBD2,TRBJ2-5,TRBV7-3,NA,CASGRAGGQGETQYF,TGTGCCAGCGGGAGGGCGGGAGGCCAGGGGGAGACCCAGTACTTC
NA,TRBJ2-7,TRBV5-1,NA,CASSIRQGGGEQYF,TGCGCCAGCAGCATCCGACAGGGCGGAGGGGAGCAGTACTTC
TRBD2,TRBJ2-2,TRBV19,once,CASFVVAGGLNTGELFF,TGTGCCAGTTTTGTGGTAGCGGGAGGGTTAAACACCGGGGAGCTGTTTTTT
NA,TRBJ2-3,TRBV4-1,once,CASSPTHPRTVDTQYF,TGCGCCAGCAGCCCGACGCACCCACGAACAGTTGATACGCAGTATTTT
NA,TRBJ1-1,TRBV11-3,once,CASSLGGSLGILTEAFF,TGTGCCAGCAGCTTAGGGGGCTCCCTAGGGATTCTCACTGAAGCTTTCTTT
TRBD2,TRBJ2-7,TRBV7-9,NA,CASSSSSGRVLIEQYF,TGTGCCAGCAGCTCAAGTAGCGGGAGGGTCTTAATCGAGCAGTACTTC
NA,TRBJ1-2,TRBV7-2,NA,CAGGGFRAYGYTF,TGTGCCGGCGGGGGGTTTCGTGCCTATGGCTACACCTTC
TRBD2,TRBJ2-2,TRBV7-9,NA,CASSLPWGSGSQTGELFF,TGTGCCAGCAGCTTGCCTTGGGGTAGCGGGAGCCAGACCGGGGAGCTGTTTTTT
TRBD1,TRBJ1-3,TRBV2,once,CASSGDRVGNTIYF,TGTGCCAGCAGTGGGGACAGGGTTGGAAACACCATATATTTT
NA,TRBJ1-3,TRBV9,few,CASSEQGISDTIYF,TGTGCCAGCAGCGAACAGGGTATAAGTGACACCATATATTTT
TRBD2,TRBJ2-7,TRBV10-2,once,CASSGTSGRARYEQYF,TGCGCCAGCAGTGGGACTAGCGGGAGGGCCAGGTACGAGCAGTACTTC
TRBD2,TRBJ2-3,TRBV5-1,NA,CASSLALAGGATDTQYF,TGCGCCAGCAGCTTGGCCCTAGCGGGAGGCGCCACAGATACGCAGTATTTT
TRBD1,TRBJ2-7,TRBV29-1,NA,CSVAEGTEFYEQYF,TGCAGCGTTGCCGAGGGGACAGAATTTTACGAGCAGTACTTC
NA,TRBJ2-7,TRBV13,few,CASSPSGYLDAEQYF,TGTGCCAGCAGCCCAAGCGGCTACCTCGATGCGGAGCAGTACTTC